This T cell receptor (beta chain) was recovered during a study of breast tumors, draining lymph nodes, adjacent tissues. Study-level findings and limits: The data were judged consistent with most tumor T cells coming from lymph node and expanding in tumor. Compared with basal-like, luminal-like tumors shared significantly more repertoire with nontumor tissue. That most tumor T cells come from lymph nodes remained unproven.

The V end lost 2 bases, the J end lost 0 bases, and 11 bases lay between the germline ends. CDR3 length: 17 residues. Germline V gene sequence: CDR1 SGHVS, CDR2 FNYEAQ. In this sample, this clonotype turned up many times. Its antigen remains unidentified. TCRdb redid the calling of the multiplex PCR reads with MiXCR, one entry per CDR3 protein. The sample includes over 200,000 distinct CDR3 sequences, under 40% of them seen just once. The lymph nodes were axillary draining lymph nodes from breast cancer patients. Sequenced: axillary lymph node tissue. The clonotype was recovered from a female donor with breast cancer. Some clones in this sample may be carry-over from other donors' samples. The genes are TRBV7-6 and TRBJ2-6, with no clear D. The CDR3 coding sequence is TGTGCCAGCAGCTTATACCCTCTGACCTCTGGGGCCAACGTCCTGACTTTC. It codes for CASSLYPLTSGANVLTF.